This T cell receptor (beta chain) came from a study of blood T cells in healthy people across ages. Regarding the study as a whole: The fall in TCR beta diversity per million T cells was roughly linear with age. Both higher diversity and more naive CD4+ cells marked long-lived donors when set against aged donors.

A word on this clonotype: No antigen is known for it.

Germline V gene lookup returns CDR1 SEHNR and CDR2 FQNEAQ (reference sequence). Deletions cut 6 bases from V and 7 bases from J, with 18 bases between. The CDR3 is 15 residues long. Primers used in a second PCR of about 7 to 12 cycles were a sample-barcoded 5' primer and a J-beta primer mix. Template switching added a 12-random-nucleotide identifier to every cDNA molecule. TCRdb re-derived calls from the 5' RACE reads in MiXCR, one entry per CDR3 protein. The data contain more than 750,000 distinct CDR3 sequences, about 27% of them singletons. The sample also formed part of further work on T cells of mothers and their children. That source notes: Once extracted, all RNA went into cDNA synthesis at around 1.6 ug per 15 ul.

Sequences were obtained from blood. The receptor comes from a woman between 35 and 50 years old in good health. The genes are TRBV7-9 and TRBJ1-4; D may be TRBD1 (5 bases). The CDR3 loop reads CASSPPAQGFEKLFF. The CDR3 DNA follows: TGTGCCAGCAGTCCCCCCGCTCAGGGATTTGAAAAACTGTTTTTT.